The 26 T cell receptor beta chains below come from one sample, sequenced in a study of CD8+ T cells in alopecia areata. Researchers sorted pooled cutaneous lymph node cells on the basis of CD4, CD8alpha, NKG2D, NKG2ACE and other markers. Extracted RNA was reverse transcribed, and the resulting cDNA served as sequencing template. Assay used: immunoSEQ multiplex PCR; TCRdb lists only in-frame clones, some missing. The record shows more than 250,000 clones for this sample, with no singletons present. The sequencing input was CD4+ T cells sorted from a lymph node. The receptors were sampled from a C3H/HeJ mouse with alopecia areata. This mouse strain has H2-k as its MHC haplotype.

As for this clone: Genes here carry mouse names. Read data end 4 residues before the CDR3 end; the end is taken from the germline J gene. The chain uses TRBV4 and TRBJ2-5, with D unresolved. Germline V gene sequence: CDR1 LGHDT, CDR2 YNNKQL (reference sequence). CDR3 length equals 13 residues. Deletions cut 3 bases from V and 0 bases from J, with 4 bases between. CDR3 loop: CASSYNNQDTQYF. CDR3 DNA (partial): TGTGCCAGCAGCTACAATAACCAAGAC.

In its sample, this clone was seen a few times. Mouse germline and gene names are used. With the read ending 4 residues before the CDR3 end, the germline J gene is used to fill in that end. Other DNA variants within this sample encode the same CDR3. This sequence joins TRBV13-1 and TRBJ2-4; D is unclear. Germline CDR1 NSHNY, CDR2 SYGAGN. CDR3 length equals 12 residues. The CDR3 DNA, read in part, is TGTGCCAGCAGTGGCACAGTAAAC. Translating gives CASSGTVN. The whole CDR3 protein is CASSGTVNTLYF.

This clone has only a few counts. The listed genes are named as in mouse. The CDR3 is cut off 4 residues early in the read; its end comes from the germline J gene. V usage is TRBV19 and J usage is TRBJ2-3; 10 bases map to TRBD2. The CDR3 totals 15 residues. J was trimmed by 2 bases and V by 6 bases; bases with no gene match: 6. Per the germline V gene, CDR1 is FNHDT and CDR2 is SITEND (reference sequence). The CDR3 DNA, read in part, is TGTGCCAGCACCAGACTGGGGGGCGTTGCAGAA. This codes for CASTRLGGVAE. The whole CDR3 sequence reads CASTRLGGVAETLYF.

This clone occurred a few times. Germline and genes here are mouse. The sequenced fragment ends 4 residues before the CDR3 boundary, so the rest is inferred from the germline J gene. The chain is built from TRBV5 and TRBJ2-7; the D is unclear. In germline, CDR1 is LGHNA, CDR2 YNLKQL (reference sequence). The V and J ends lost 1 base and 2 bases respectively, with 6 bases between them. This CDR3 region has 13 residues. The CDR3 loop is CASSQGQAYEQYF. The CDR3 bases that were read are TGTGCCAGCAGCCAAGGCCAGGCCTAT.

This clone was counted a few times. Mouse names are used for the genes. The CDR3 goes on 4 residues after the read ends, and that part is filled in from the germline J gene. This rearrangement joins TRBV19 to TRBJ2-1; 9 nucleotides agree with TRBD1. This CDR3 has 15 amino acids. Looked up from germline, CDR1 is FNHDT and CDR2 is SITEND (reference sequence). V shed 4 bases and J 2 bases; nucleotides not matched to a gene: 4. The DNA read from the CDR3 is TGTGCCAGCAGTCCCCGGGACAGGGACTATGCT. Translated, it gives CASSPRDRDYA. The whole CDR3 sequence reads CASSPRDRDYAEQFF. Based on the CDR3 plus reference TRBV19 and TRBJ2-1, the full variable domain is GGIITQTPKFLIGQEGQKLTLKCQQNFNHDTMYWYRQDSGKGLRLIYYSITENDLQKGDLSEGYDASREKKSSFSLTVTSAQKNEMAVFLCASSPRDRDYAEQFFGPGTRLTVL.

This clone was counted between two and nine times. The genes are named according to mouse. The read is 4 residues too short to cover the CDR3 end, so that end is filled in from the germline J gene. This specimen includes other DNA sequences encoding the same CDR3. The chain couples TRBV17 to TRBJ2-1; 11 nucleotides align to TRBD2. V trimming: 6 bases; J trimming: 1 base; junction bases outside the gene matches: 2. The germline V gene has CDR1 MNHDT and CDR2 YYDKIL. The CDR3 covers 15 residues. CDR3 sequence reads: CASSRDWGNYAEQFF. CDR3 bases read: TGTGCTAGCAGCCGGGACTGGGGGAACTATGCT.

Of note for this clone: These gene names are mouse names. Read data end 4 residues before the CDR3 end; the end is taken from the germline J gene. V usage is TRBV19 and J usage is TRBJ2-5, with D unresolved. The germline CDR1 and CDR2 sequences are FNHDT and SITEND (reference sequence). The length of the CDR3 is 13 residues. V shed 3 bases and J shed 0 bases, with 5 bases lying between them. CDR3 loop: CASSSWNQDTQYF. CDR3 bases read: TGTGCCAGCAGTAGCTGGAACCAAGAC.

This clone was counted between two and nine times. Mouse gene names and germline throughout. This CDR3 is also generated by other DNA sequences in the sample. CDR3 bases read: TGCACCTGCAGTGCACAAGGACAGCAAGAC. As protein: CTCSAQGQQD. The CDR3, in full, reads CTCSAQGQQDTQYF. The V call is TRBV1, the J call TRBJ2-5; possibly TRBD1 for D (6 bases). The DNA ends 4 residues before the CDR3 does, and the rest of the CDR3 is filled in from the germline J gene. The CDR3 is 14 amino acids. Deletions cut 2 bases from V and 3 bases from J, with 9 bases between. Germline CDR1 NSQYPW, CDR2 LRSPGD (reference sequence).

This clone was counted only a few times. Mouse names are used for the genes. The CDR3 end falls 4 residues outside the read, so it is completed with the germline J gene. This sequence joins TRBV1 and TRBJ2-1, with 12 bases that match TRBD2. The CDR3 is 15 residues long. Germline V lookup: CDR1 NSQYPW, CDR2 LRSPGD (reference sequence). The sequenced part of the CDR3 DNA is TGCACCTGCAGTGCGGGGACTGGGGGGTGGGCT. Protein sequence: CTCSAGTGGWA. From start to end, the CDR3 is CTCSAGTGGWAEQFF.

As regards this clone: Mouse names are used for the genes. The read finishes 4 residues shy of the CDR3 end, and the germline J gene is used to complete it. The chain employs TRBV13-1 and TRBJ2-5; D might be TRBD2 (7 bases). CDR1 NSHNY and CDR2 SYGAGN come from the germline V gene. The CDR3 loop spans 15 amino acids. V lost 0 bases and J lost 3, with 11 bases in between. CDR3 bases read: TGTGCCAGCAGTGATGGGGGGGCCGATCAAGAC. Its protein is CASSDGGADQD. In full, the CDR3 reads CASSDGGADQDTQYF.

There are many counts of this clone. Genes here carry mouse names. Coverage ceases 4 residues before the CDR3 finishes, and the germline J gene fills in the end. Other DNA sequences of this sample code for an identical CDR3. The chain recombines TRBV13-1 with TRBJ2-5, with 9 bases lining up with TRBD1. This CDR3 comprises 14 residues. Germline-derived CDR1 and CDR2 are NSHNY and SYGAGN. CDR3 in amino acids: CASSDGTGEDTQYF. The DNA read from the CDR3 is TGTGCCAGCAGTGATGGGACAGGGGAAGAC.

This clone has only a few counts. Gene names denote mouse genes. The CDR3 goes on 4 residues after the read ends, and that part is filled in from the germline J gene. This sequence joins TRBV1 and TRBJ2-7; TRBD2 is a possible D gene (5 bases). V lost 4 bases and J 0 bases, leaving 10 bases between the germline ends. This CDR3 contains 14 residues. Germline CDR1 reads NSQYPW; CDR2 reads LRSPGD (reference sequence). This CDR3 reads CTCSDAGSSYEQYF. The sequenced part of the CDR3 DNA is TGCACCTGCAGTGACGCTGGGAGCTCCTAT.

Turning to this clone: Gene names are the mouse ones. The CDR3 end falls 4 residues outside the read, so it is completed with the germline J gene. The sample carries other DNA sequences with the same CDR3. The rearrangement joins TRBV13-3 to TRBJ1-2; 11 nucleotides match TRBD1. J lost 4 bases, V lost 3 bases, and 2 bases had no gene match. The CDR3 runs to 14 residues. The V gene's germline CDR1 is NNHDY and CDR2 SYVADS. Incomplete CDR3 DNA: TGTGCCAGCAGTGGGGGGACAGGGGGCTCC. Translating gives CASSGGTGGS. The entire CDR3 protein reads CASSGGTGGSDYTF.

Concerning this clone itself: Mouse gene names apply. The sequenced fragment ends 4 residues before the CDR3 boundary, so the rest is inferred from the germline J gene. The chain couples TRBV1 to TRBJ2-1, with 10 nucleotides matching TRBD2. The germline CDR1 and CDR2 sequences are NSQYPW and LRSPGD (reference sequence). Trimming at V came to 4 bases and at J to 5 bases, leaving 5 bases not matched to a gene. The CDR3 is 15 residues long. CDR3 DNA, as far as it was read: TGCACCTGCAGTGAGGACTGGGGGATTGATGCT. This translates into CTCSEDWGIDA. The whole CDR3 is CTCSEDWGIDAEQFF.

A word on this clone: The genes and germline here are from mouse. The sequenced fragment ends 4 residues before the CDR3 boundary, so the rest is inferred from the germline J gene. V is TRBV19 and J is TRBJ2-1, with 10 bases identical to TRBD1. Germline V lookup: CDR1 FNHDT, CDR2 SITEND (reference sequence). V shed 2 bases, J shed 3 bases, and the junction held 2 bases outside the gene matches. The CDR3 has 15 residues. Here the CDR3 reads CASSMRTGGYAEQFF. The CDR3 DNA, read in part, is TGTGCCAGCAGTATGCGGACAGGGGGCTATGCT.

Note on this clone: Mouse gene names and germline throughout. The read comes to an end 4 residues before the CDR3 does, leaving the germline J gene to fill in the end. The genes are TRBV31 and TRBJ2-2; D uncertain. Germline V lookup: CDR1 GKSSPN, CDR2 SITVG. Trimming took 3 bases from V and 4 from J, leaving 9 bases between them. This CDR3 region has 13 residues. Partial CDR3 DNA: TGTGCCTGGAGCCCCATGGGCACCGGG. Translation gives CAWSPMGTG. The whole CDR3 sequence reads CAWSPMGTGQLYF. Full variable domain (rest looked up from reference TRBV31 and TRBJ2-2): AQTIHQWPVAEIKAVGSPLSLGCTIKGKSSPNLYWYWQATGGTLQQLFYSITVGQVESVVQLNLSASRPKDDQFILSTEKLLLSHSGFYLCAWSPMGTGQLYFGEGSKLTVL.

Only a few counts were recorded for this clone. The genes are named according to mouse. The read finishes 4 residues shy of the CDR3 end, and the germline J gene is used to complete it. The rearrangement uses TRBV31 and TRBJ2-2, with 9 bases lining up with TRBD2. Germline V gives CDR1 GKSSPN, CDR2 SITVG. The CDR3 covers 16 residues. V shed 5 bases and J 0 bases; nucleotides not matched to a gene: 7. The sequenced CDR3 bases are TGTGCCTGGGGCCGGGACTGGGACGCAAACACCGGG. Its translation is CAWGRDWDANTG. The full CDR3 protein is CAWGRDWDANTGQLYF.

This clone was recorded a few times. Gene names follow the mouse nomenclature. With the read ending 4 residues before the CDR3 end, the germline J gene is used to fill in that end. The chain combines TRBV1 with TRBJ2-5, with 8 nucleotides matching TRBD2. Germline V gene sequence: CDR1 NSQYPW, CDR2 LRSPGD (reference sequence). CDR3 size: 15 residues. V dropped 1 base and J dropped 3; count of bases not matched to a gene: 3. The CDR3 sequence is CTCSAGAGGQDTQYF. The part of the CDR3 DNA that was read is TGCACCTGCAGTGCAGGAGCTGGGGGGCAAGAC.

Concerning this clone: The genes are named according to mouse. The read ends 4 residues shy of where the CDR3 ends; the end is completed using the germline J gene. This sequence joins TRBV13-1 and TRBJ2-1, with TRBD2 identical over 12 bases. Germline CDR1 is NSHNY and CDR2 is SYGAGN. The V segment lost 4 bases and the J segment 3 bases; nucleotides outside the gene matches: 2. The CDR3 runs 15 residues. The CDR3: CASSRDWGAYAEQFF. Incomplete CDR3 DNA: TGTGCCAGCAGTCGGGACTGGGGGGCCTATGCT.

To note about this clone: These gene names are mouse names. From the germline J gene comes the end of the CDR3, since the read stops 4 residues before it. The chain combines TRBV19 with TRBJ2-5; 9 positions match TRBD1. The CDR3 loop spans 13 amino acids. The germline V gene has CDR1 FNHDT and CDR2 SITEND (reference sequence). The CDR3: CASSRDRADTQYF. The sequenced CDR3 bases are TGTGCCAGCAGTCGGGACAGGGCTGAC.

A note on this clone: Genes here carry mouse names. The read comes to an end 3 residues before the CDR3 does, leaving the germline J gene to fill in the end. This sequence joins TRBV1 and TRBJ1-6; 7 bases are a match to TRBD1. TRBJ1-6 qualifies as an ORF whose function is uncertain. CDR1 NSQYPW and CDR2 LRSPGD come from the germline V gene (reference sequence). V shed 3 bases and J 7 bases; nucleotides not matched to a gene: 6. The CDR3 has 15 residues. The sequenced CDR3 bases are TGCACCTGCAGTGCGGAGGGGGCAGGGAATTCGCCC. This sequence encodes CTCSAEGAGNSP. The complete CDR3 reads CTCSAEGAGNSPLYF.

This clone has just a few counts. The germline and genes are mouse ones. The covered CDR3 bases are TGTGCCAGCAATCCCGGGGGGGCGGGAAACACA. It encodes CASNPGGAGNT. The whole CDR3 is CASNPGGAGNTEVFF. J is TRBJ1-1 and V is TRBV19; TRBD1 is a possible D gene (6 bases). The DNA ends 4 residues before the CDR3 does, and the rest of the CDR3 is filled in from the germline J gene. Germline V CDR1 and CDR2: FNHDT, SITEND (reference sequence). The CDR3 length is 15 residues. V shed 6 bases and J shed 1 base, with 16 bases lying between them.

A word on this clone: Any gene name here is a mouse gene name. The read ends 4 residues before the CDR3 terminus; that terminus is restored from the germline J gene. The rearrangement uses TRBV31 and TRBJ2-1; TRBD1 matches at 9 bases. V lost 0 bases and J lost 4; bases outside the gene matches: 1. This CDR3 contains 14 residues. Looked up from germline, CDR1 is GKSSPN and CDR2 is SITVG. The sequenced part of the CDR3 DNA is TGTGCCTGGAGTCTGGGGACAGGGTATGCT. This translates into CAWSLGTGYA. From start to end, the CDR3 is CAWSLGTGYAEQFF.

As regards this clone: Mouse names are used for the genes. The sequenced fragment ends 4 residues before the CDR3 boundary, so the rest is inferred from the germline J gene. This chain connects TRBV1 to TRBJ2-3; a possible D gene is TRBD1 (6 bases). This CDR3 comprises 14 residues. The ends were cut back, 4 bases at V and 1 base at J, with 9 bases in the middle. Looked up from germline, CDR1 is NSQYPW and CDR2 is LRSPGD (reference sequence). CDR3 DNA, as far as it was read: TGCACCTGCAGTGAACAGGGACGTGCAGAA. Amino acids: CTCSEQGRAE. From start to end, the CDR3 is CTCSEQGRAETLYF. The whole variable domain, filled in from reference TRBV1 and TRBJ2-3, reads VTLLEQNPRWRLVPRGQAVNLRCILKNSQYPWMSWYQQDLQKQLQWLFTLRSPGDKEVKSLPGADYLATRVTDTELRLQVANMSQGRTLYCTCSEQGRAETLYFGSGTRLTVL.

Notes on this clone: These gene names are mouse names. The observed sequence ends 4 residues before the CDR3 terminus, with the missing tail filled in from the germline J gene. The chain carries TRBV13-1 and TRBJ2-2, with a weak D call TRBD1 (6 bases). Germline CDR1 is NSHNY and CDR2 is SYGAGN. V gave up 0 bases and J gave up 2 bases, with 8 bases separating them. There are 15 residues in the CDR3. The CDR3 protein is CASSDDRVNTGQLYF. Partial CDR3 DNA: TGTGCCAGCAGTGATGACAGGGTGAACACCGGG.

This clone was observed a few times. The genes and germline here are from mouse. Coverage ceases 4 residues before the CDR3 finishes, and the germline J gene fills in the end. The genes are TRBV13-1 and TRBJ2-5, with TRBD1 identical over 7 bases. CDR1 NSHNY and CDR2 SYGAGN come from the germline V gene. V lost 5 bases to trimming and J lost 0 bases; unmatched junction nucleotides: 3. The CDR3 consists of 14 residues. The covered CDR3 bases are TGTGCCAGCAGGGGACAGACTAACCAAGAC. Its protein is CASRGQTNQD. Given in full, the CDR3 is CASRGQTNQDTQYF.